The present T cell receptor beta chain was sequenced within a study of blood T cell repertoires in COVID-19. Study-level information: The origin of the acute and convalescent COVID-19 samples was the United States, Italy and Spain. PBMCs, B-cell-depleted T cells, or T cells provided the cDNA or gDNA that made up the material.

This clone has a single count. The CDR3 has 14 amino acids. Trimming pared 0 bases from V and 3 bases from J, leaving 10 bases between. Germline values: CDR1 SGDLS, CDR2 YYNGEE. Authors' methods: Nucleated cell number was recorded as an estimate derived from reference gene primer amplification. Assay used: immunoSEQ multiplex PCR; TCRdb lists only in-frame clones, some missing. The V and J calls and clone size are taken from that table; D and trimming were inferred from the DNA. This repertoire shows tens of thousands of clones, almost 90% found once; its top ten account for roughly 4.5%. The sequence was obtained from a woman over 75 with active or convalescent COVID-19. Sequences were obtained from peripheral blood. The genes are TRBV9 and TRBJ2-7; D unclear. The CDR3 loop reads CASSVVPDFYEQYF. In DNA, the CDR3 is TGTGCCAGCAGCGTAGTTCCAGACTTCTACGAGCAGTACTTC.